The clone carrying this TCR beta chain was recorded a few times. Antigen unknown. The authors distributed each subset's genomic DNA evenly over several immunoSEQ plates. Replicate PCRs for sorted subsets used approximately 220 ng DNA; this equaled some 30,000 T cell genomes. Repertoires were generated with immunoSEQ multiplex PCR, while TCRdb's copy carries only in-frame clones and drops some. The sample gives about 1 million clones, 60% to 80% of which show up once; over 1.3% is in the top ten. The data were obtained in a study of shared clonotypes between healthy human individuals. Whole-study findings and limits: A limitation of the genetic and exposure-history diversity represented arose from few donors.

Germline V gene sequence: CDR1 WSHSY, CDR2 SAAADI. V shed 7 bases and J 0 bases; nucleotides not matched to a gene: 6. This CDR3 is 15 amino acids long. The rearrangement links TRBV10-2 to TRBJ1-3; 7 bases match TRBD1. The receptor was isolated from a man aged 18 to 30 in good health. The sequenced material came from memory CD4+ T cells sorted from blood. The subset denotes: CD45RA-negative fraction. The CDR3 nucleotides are TGCGCCAGCAAGGGGGCGTGGGACTCTGGAAACACCATATATTTT. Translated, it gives CASKGAWDSGNTIYF.